Listed below are T cell receptor beta chains from one sample, sequenced in a study of beta chain features in type 1 diabetes. Here immunoSEQ multiplex PCR was the method, and the copy in TCRdb shows in-frame clones only, minus some. Of a few hundred thousand clones in the sample, about 10% were seen once. Sequencing was carried out using central memory CD4+ T cells from blood. Receptors originate from a man aged 25 to 40 with type 1 diabetes. Each CDR3 is given with its conserved first and last residue. The order of the fields is CDR3 length, clone size, D gene, V gene, J gene, CDR3 protein, CDR3 DNA. The D gene is left open where the match is weak. Clone size is not always given. Where it is, it says once, few, many or a class for expanded clones.

16,few,NA,TRBV13,TRBJ1-6,CASSLWPSSYNSPLHF,TGTGCCAGCAGCCTCTGGCCGAGCTCCTATAATTCACCCCTCCACTTT
14,many,TRBD1,TRBV4-1,TRBJ1-4,CASSPGQANEKLFF,TGCGCCAGCAGCCCCGGACAGGCTAATGAAAAACTGTTTTTT
14,NA,NA,TRBV2,TRBJ2-5,CASSARQAGETQYF,TGTGCCAGCAGTGCCAGACAGGCGGGGGAGACCCAGTACTTC
14,few,NA,TRBV6-5,TRBJ1-1,CASNLGRDPKGAFF,TGTGCCAGCAACCTCGGCCGGGACCCGAAGGGAGCTTTCTTT
14,few,NA,TRBV10-3,TRBJ1-3,CAIRDSSSGNTIYF,TGTGCCATCAGGGACAGCTCCTCTGGAAACACCATATATTTT
14,NA,NA,TRBV5-1,TRBJ2-3,CASSLLVDADTQYF,TGCGCCAGCAGCTTGTTAGTAGACGCAGATACGCAGTATTTT
12,NA,NA,TRBV6-6,TRBJ2-5,CASSRTGETQYF,TGTGCCAGCAGTAGGACGGGGGAGACCCAGTACTTC
16,NA,NA,TRBV2,TRBJ1-2,CASSENWPQGNYGYTF,TGTGCCAGCAGTGAAAATTGGCCCCAAGGCAACTATGGCTACACCTTC
17,many,NA,TRBV4-2,TRBJ2-1,CASSQDSAGSLYNEQFF,TGTGCCAGCAGCCAAGATTCCGCAGGTTCCCTGTACAATGAGCAGTTCTTC
15,NA,NA,TRBV21-1,TRBJ2-7,CASSKELGLGDEQYF,TGTGCCAGCAGCAAAGAGCTAGGCTTGGGGGACGAGCAGTACTTC
15,NA,NA,TRBV6-6,TRBJ1-2,CASLPGQKRNYGYTF,TGTGCCAGCTTGCCTGGACAGAAACGTAACTATGGCTACACCTTC
17,few,TRBD1,TRBV9,TRBJ2-3,CASSPGTASYGTDTQYF,TGTGCCAGCAGCCCAGGGACAGCCAGCTACGGCACAGATACGCAGTATTTT
15,NA,NA,TRBV6-1,TRBJ1-1,CASTPRVGQGAEAFF,TGTGCCAGCACCCCGCGGGTCGGGCAGGGCGCTGAAGCTTTCTTT
15,NA,NA,TRBV5-6,TRBJ2-3,CASSLTAVHLNTQYF,TGTGCCAGCAGCTTGACAGCGGTACATCTAAATACGCAGTATTTT
14,few,NA,TRBV5-4,TRBJ2-1,CASSLGQGQTTWFF,TGTGCCAGCAGCTTGGGCCAGGGACAAACGACGTGGTTCTTC
14,NA,NA,TRBV27,TRBJ2-5,CASSLGRGGETQYF,TGTGCCAGCAGTTTAGGAAGGGGCGGGGAGACCCAGTACTTC
15,few,NA,TRBV6-5,TRBJ2-6,CASSYGVSGANVLTF,TGTGCCAGCAGTTACGGGGTATCCGGGGCCAACGTCCTGACTTTC
16,many,TRBD2,TRBV19,TRBJ2-1,CASSSATSGRRNEQFF,TGTGCCAGTAGTTCGGCGACTAGCGGGAGGAGGAATGAGCAGTTCTTC
14,NA,NA,TRBV11-2,TRBJ2-2,CASSWRENTGELFF,TGTGCCAGCAGCTGGCGGGAGAACACCGGGGAGCTGTTTTTT
13,few,TRBD1,TRBV28,TRBJ2-1,CASRRQGLNEQFF,TGTGCCAGCCGGAGACAGGGATTAAATGAGCAGTTCTTC
17,NA,TRBD1,TRBV28,TRBJ1-5,CASSGGPGQGKGQPQHF,TGTGCCAGCAGTGGGGGGCCGGGACAGGGGAAAGGGCAGCCCCAGCATTTT
13,NA,NA,TRBV7-2,TRBJ1-1,CASSNHPYTEAFF,TGTGCCAGCAGCAACCACCCATACACTGAAGCTTTCTTT
11,few,NA,TRBV11-2,TRBJ2-7,CASSLSHEQYF,TGTGCCAGCAGCTTAAGTCACGAGCAGTACTTC
12,NA,NA,TRBV5-5,TRBJ2-7,CASSGGQYEQYF,TGTGCCAGCAGCGGAGGACAGTACGAGCAGTACTTC
14,few,NA,TRBV5-1,TRBJ2-5,CASSLYISRETQYF,TGCGCCAGCAGCTTGTACATATCCCGGGAGACCCAGTACTTC
11,few,NA,TRBV11-1,TRBJ1-2,CASSFRGGYTF,TGTGCCAGCAGCTTCAGGGGAGGCTACACCTTC
16,few,TRBD1,TRBV28,TRBJ2-6,CAGQGRSSSGANVLTF,TGTGCTGGACAGGGGCGATCCAGCTCTGGGGCCAACGTCCTGACTTTC
13,NA,NA,TRBV7-2,TRBJ2-1,CASSFKEGWSVIF,TGTGCCAGCAGCTTCAAGGAGGGCTGGTCCGTGATCTTC
13,many,NA,TRBV2,TRBJ1-1,CANRAQMNTEAFF,TGTGCCAACAGGGCTCAGATGAACACTGAAGCTTTCTTT
16,NA,TRBD2,TRBV5-1,TRBJ2-7,CASSLGGLAFPYEQYF,TGCGCCAGCAGCTTGGGGGGACTAGCGTTTCCCTACGAGCAGTACTTC
16,NA,TRBD1,TRBV5-8,TRBJ2-5,CASSLVRQGISETQYF,TGTGCCAGCAGCCTCGTCCGACAGGGAATTTCGGAGACCCAGTACTTC
13,NA,NA,TRBV6-6,TRBJ1-1,CASGETGNTEAFF,TGTGCCAGCGGCGAGACTGGGAACACTGAAGCTTTCTTT
13,NA,NA,TRBV27,TRBJ1-2,CASSTPWGYGYTF,TGTGCCAGCAGTACTCCGTGGGGCTATGGCTACACCTTC
15,NA,NA,TRBV5-1,TRBJ2-7,CASSLVLTGTYEQYF,TGCGCCAGCAGCTTGGTTTTAACAGGCACCTACGAGCAGTACTTC
15,NA,NA,TRBV5-1,TRBJ1-2,CASRTGQDSPYGYTF,TGCGCCAGCCGAACCGGCCAAGACAGCCCCTATGGCTACACCTTC
15,many,NA,TRBV4-1,TRBJ2-1,CASSQSLAGNDEQFF,TGCGCCAGCAGCCAATCCCTCGCAGGGAACGATGAGCAGTTCTTC
17,NA,NA,TRBV5-1,TRBJ1-1,CASSLKASGNMNTEAFF,TGCGCCAGCAGCTTGAAGGCGAGTGGGAATATGAACACTGAAGCTTTCTTT
14,NA,NA,TRBV5-1,TRBJ2-4,CASSNLLGENIQYF,TGCGCCAGCAGCAACCTTCTGGGGGAAAACATTCAGTACTTC
14,few,NA,TRBV10-2,TRBJ2-5,CASSELAAGETQYF,TGCGCCAGCAGTGAGCTGGCAGCCGGGGAGACCCAGTACTTC
17,few,NA,TRBV5-1,TRBJ1-2,CASSLGPGDGTNYGYTF,TGCGCCAGCAGCTTGGGACCTGGGGACGGAACTAACTATGGCTACACCTTC
15,NA,TRBD2,TRBV6-6,TRBJ2-7,CAISEGGSLSYEQYF,TGTGCCATCAGTGAGGGCGGGAGTCTGTCCTACGAGCAGTACTTC
14,many,TRBD1,TRBV7-2,TRBJ1-1,CASSLVGRGTEAFF,TGTGCCAGCAGCTTAGTGGGCAGGGGGACTGAAGCTTTCTTT